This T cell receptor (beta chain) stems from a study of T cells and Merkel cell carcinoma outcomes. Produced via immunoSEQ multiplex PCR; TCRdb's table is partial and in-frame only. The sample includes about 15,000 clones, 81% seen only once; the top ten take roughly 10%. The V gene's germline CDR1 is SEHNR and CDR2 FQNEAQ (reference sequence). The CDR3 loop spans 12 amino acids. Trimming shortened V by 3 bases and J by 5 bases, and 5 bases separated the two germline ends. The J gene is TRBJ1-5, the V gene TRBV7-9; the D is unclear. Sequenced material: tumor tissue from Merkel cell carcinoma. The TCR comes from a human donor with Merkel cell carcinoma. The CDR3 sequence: CASSFGDQPQHF. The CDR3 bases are TGTGCCAGCAGCTTCGGGGATCAGCCCCAGCATTTT. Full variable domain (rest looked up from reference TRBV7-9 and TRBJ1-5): DTGVSQNPRHKITKRGQNVTFRCDPISEHNRLYWYRQTLGQGPEFLTYFQNEAQLEKSRLLSDRFSAERPKGSFSTLEIQRTEQGDSAMYLCASSFGDQPQHFGDGTRLSIL.